These T cell receptor beta chains were read from a single sample in a study of blood T cell repertoires in COVID-19. This table comes from immunoSEQ multiplex PCR, and its TCRdb copy is limited to in-frame clones, with some not included. The sample holds about 220,000 clones, roughly 84% seen once. Sequencing was done on a sample of PBMCs or T cells enriched from blood (not recorded which). These receptors all come from a woman between 35 and 50 years old who had recovered from COVID-19. Each CDR3 is given with its conserved first and last residue. Each record gives: V gene, J gene, CDR3 protein.

TRBV10-3	TRBJ2-1	CAISRTGGPNEQFF
TRBV18	TRBJ1-1	CASSPMRGQGNTEAFF
TRBV6-5	TRBJ1-2	CASSYSGPGYGYTF
TRBV7-9	TRBJ1-4	CASSYHGTNEKLFF
TRBV19	TRBJ1-3	CASSPTGVVISGNTIYF
TRBV30	TRBJ1-3	CAWSVGIRAGNTIYF
TRBV28	TRBJ2-1	CASSLISTSGSSYNEQFF
TRBV2	TRBJ2-3	CASSERPSSTDTQYF
TRBV19	TRBJ2-3	CASSTRRSPTDTQYF
TRBV29-1	TRBJ1-1	CSVGGTSREAFF
TRBV7-9	TRBJ1-5	CASSFTGDAEQPQHF
TRBV11-3	TRBJ2-4	CASSLAYTSGSLGKNIQYF
TRBV19	TRBJ2-5	CASSGNQETQYF
TRBV3-1/TRBV3-2	TRBJ1-3	CASSQGKGGVYF
TRBV24-1	TRBJ1-5	CATSEDSYNQPQHF
TRBV7-2	TRBJ1-1	CASSLARLAGSEAFF
TRBV21-1	TRBJ1-1	CASSKALRVTEAFF
TRBV19	TRBJ2-1	CASSIGPSRFHNEQFF
TRBV5-1	TRBJ2-3	CASSRQAGGDTQYF
TRBV27	TRBJ2-7	CASSFGRQGGVYEQYF
TRBV4-1	TRBJ2-7	CASSLSLAGPYEQYF
TRBV23-1	TRBJ2-1	CASSQSKNGLAGELRYNEQFF
TRBV9	TRBJ2-1	CASSGHGWNNEQFF
TRBV2	TRBJ2-2	CASGQGVGELFF
TRBV7-9	TRBJ1-4	CASSGLFGKLFF
TRBV28	TRBJ2-7	CASRTSYEQYF
TRBV11-3	TRBJ1-2	CASSRRYGDNYGYTF
TRBV13	TRBJ1-1	CASSLRGTEAFF
TRBV11-2	TRBJ1-2	CASSPIQGRYYGYTF
TRBV9	TRBJ2-3	CASSADGDTQYF
TRBV28	TRBJ2-2	CASSLYSGAGELFF
TRBV6-6	TRBJ2-2	CASTTGTTDTGELFF
TRBV6-6	TRBJ2-1	CASSRGTSEGEQFF
TRBV19	TRBJ1-5	CASSREGNQPQHF
TRBV7-6	TRBJ2-1	CASSHWGERHNEQFF
TRBV7-3	TRBJ2-6	CASSPFGTSGPSSGANVLTF
TRBV27	TRBJ2-3	CASSPSWGGTDTQYF
TRBV30	TRBJ1-1	CAWSATGITEAFF
TRBV5-5	TRBJ2-2	CASSWGQAANTGELFF
TRBV6-5	TRBJ2-2	CASSQTRLTGELFF
TRBV19	TRBJ1-2	CASREIYGYTF
TRBV1	TRBJ2-1	CTSSQELAGVYEQFF
TRBV7-2	TRBJ2-3	CASSQLRANTQYF
TRBV5-1	TRBJ1-1	CASRTGQGNTEAFF
TRBV29-1	TRBJ2-1	CSVEFPKGQNNEQFF
TRBV10-3	TRBJ2-6	CAISQDRASSGANVLTF
TRBV5-1	TRBJ2-7	CASSLGHFPYEQYF
TRBV19	TRBJ2-2	CASSIPRTGGSGELFF
TRBV19	TRBJ2-3	CASSLGLSADTQYF
TRBV4-3	TRBJ2-3	CASSSRTPTSGNTDTQYF